One sample yielded the 20 T cell receptor beta chains listed below, sequenced in a study of blood T cells in healthy people across ages. A J-beta primer mix and a sample-barcoded 5' primer were used in a second PCR of roughly 6 to 12 cycles. TCRdb reprocessed the 5' RACE reads with MiXCR, giving one entry per CDR3 protein. The sample consists of some 1.7 million distinct CDR3 sequences, roughly 27% of them appearing once. Sequencing was carried out using blood. These receptors were collected from a woman in her 30s in good health.

As regards this clonotype: Sequence at one end of the junction differs from germline and may be a read error. The chain combines TRBV5-1 with TRBJ2-6; weak D call: TRBD1 (5 bases). The CDR3 runs to 14 residues. CDR1 and CDR2 from the germline V gene are SGHRS and YFSETQ. CDR3 region: CASRYSSGANVRTF. CDR3 bases: TGCGCCAGCAGATACAGCTCTGGGGCCAACGTCCGGACTTTC.

V gene TRBV6-1 combines with J gene TRBJ2-5; D unresolved. The germline gives CDR1 MNHNS, CDR2 SASEGT. The ends were cut back, 4 bases at V and 1 base at J, with 10 bases in the middle. The CDR3 runs to 14 residues. The CDR3 DNA reads as TGTGCCAGCAGTGCGGATCGATCCCAAGAGACCCAGTACTTC. This translates into CASSADRSQETQYF.

This clonotype turned up a few times. The gene calls are TRBV7-2 and TRBJ2-7; 9 bases are a match to TRBD2. The CDR3 loop spans 14 amino acids. The ends lost 8 bases at V and 4 bases at J; junction bases unmatched: 9. Per germline, CDR1 SGHTA and CDR2 FQGNSA. Here the CDR3 DNA reads TGTGCCAGCTGCTCGCGGGAGGGGTGGTACGAGCAGTACTTC. This codes for CASCSREGWYEQYF.

The rearrangement joins TRBV5-1 to TRBJ2-5; TRBD2 matches at 10 bases. CDR3 length: 14 amino acids. The trim removed 4 bases at V and 6 bases at J, leaving 6 bases unmatched. Germline V CDR1 and CDR2: SGHRS, YFSETQ. CDR3 nucleotide sequence: TGCGCCAGCAGCCCTAGCGGGGGTAGTCAGACCCAGTACTTC. Protein product: CASSPSGGSQTQYF.

The genes are TRBV27 and TRBJ1-2, with TRBD1 matching 8 bases. V gave up 6 bases and J gave up 7 bases; unmatched junction bases: 10. The V gene's germline CDR1 is MNHEY and CDR2 SMNVEV (reference sequence). The CDR3 is made up of 14 amino acids. The CDR3, as DNA: TGTGCCAGCAGCCATGACAGGGGAGACGGTGGCTACACCTTC. It translates to CASSHDRGDGGYTF.

This clonotype has a handful of counts. The chain has TRBV11-2 and TRBJ2-6; 10 nucleotides align to TRBD1. This CDR3 contains 17 residues. J gave up 0 bases and V 4 bases, and 3 bases lay outside the gene matches. From germline, CDR1 is SGHAT and CDR2 FQNNGV. CDR3 coding DNA: TGTGCCAGCAGCTCGGGACAGGGGCCCTCTGGGGCCAACGTCCTGACTTTC. This codes for CASSSGQGPSGANVLTF.

V is TRBV20-1 and J is TRBJ2-3; tentatively, D is TRBD2 (5 bases). CDR1 and CDR2 (germline): DFQATT, SNEGSKA (reference sequence). The CDR3 contains 15 residues. V lost 7 bases and J 2 bases, leaving 19 bases between the germline ends. For the CDR3, the DNA is TGCAGTGTCCCGGAGGAAGGTCGTATCACAGATACGCAGTATTTT. Translation gives CSVPEEGRITDTQYF.

The chain couples TRBV12-3 or TRBV12-4 to TRBJ2-7; the D gene is possibly TRBD2 (6 bases). Trimming stripped 3 bases from V and 4 bases from J, with 16 bases between. CDR3 length equals 15 residues. The CDR3 region has the DNA TGTGCCAGCAGTTTCGCAAATACCGGGGGTTACGAGCAGTACTTC. Protein: CASSFANTGGYEQYF.

The chain recombines TRBV20-1 with TRBJ2-3; 8 nucleotides agree with TRBD2. The J segment lost 10 bases and the V segment lost 3 bases, leaving 18 bases of the junction unmatched. This CDR3 region has 16 residues. Germline loops: CDR1 DFQATT, CDR2 SNEGSKA (reference sequence). CDR3 loop: CSARRRNSGKIEPQYF. The CDR3 DNA sequence: TGCAGTGCTAGGAGAAGGAATAGCGGGAAAATCGAACCGCAGTATTTT.

This chain joins TRBV14 and TRBJ2-3; the D is unclear. The V gene lost 4 bases and the J gene lost 4 bases, with 21 bases spanning the gap. Germline V CDR1 and CDR2: SGHDN, FVKESK. This CDR3 comprises 17 residues. DNA of the CDR3: TGTGCCAGCAGCCCCGGCTCCGACCCTCAACGATCAGATACGCAGTATTTT. Translation gives CASSPGSDPQRSDTQYF.

In regard to this clonotype: This may be a read error: a much more frequent sequence differs by one nucleotide. The chain has TRBV6-2 or TRBV6-3 and TRBJ2-1, with D unresolved. Trimming removed 6 bases at V and 10 bases at J, with 22 bases between. The germline CDR1 and CDR2 sequences are MNHEY and SVGEGT. The length of the CDR3 is 15 residues. The CDR3 loop reads CASSQNGPDLDEQFF. The CDR3 coding sequence is TGTGCCAGCAGCCAGAACGGACCAGACCTGGACGAGCAGTTCTTC.

This clonotype was detected ten times or more. The rearrangement uses TRBV12-3 or TRBV12-4 and TRBJ2-1; D is possibly TRBD2 (5 bases). This CDR3 spans 15 amino acids. The V end was cut by 4 bases, the J end by 4 bases, with 14 bases between. As DNA, the CDR3 is TGTGCCAGCAGTTCCTGGACTGGTTATTACAATGAGCAGTTCTTC. Encoded protein: CASSSWTGYYNEQFF.

The sample holds a few counts of this clonotype. The DNA is omitted, as the CDR3 cannot be located on it reliably, and the CDR3 follows TCRdb's listing. This chain uses TRBV6-6 with TRBJ2-4; the tabulated D call, TRBD1, remains unverified against the DNA. The germline V gene has CDR1 MNHNY and CDR2 SVGAGI (reference sequence). Inclusive of both ends, the CDR3 amounts to 15 amino acids. CDR3: CASSILGGGTYEQYF.

About this clonotype: The junction and the germline gene differ at one end; a read error may be behind it. This chain uses TRBV6-5 with TRBJ2-7, with a possible D match to TRBD1 (5 bases). The CDR3 runs to 13 residues. Germline V gene data show CDR1 as MNHEY and CDR2 as SVGAGI. CDR3 residues: CASSYSGAYEQDF. CDR3 bases: TGTGCCAGCAGTTACAGTGGGGCCTACGAGCAGGACTTC.

Points on this clonotype: This may come from a read error, since a much larger clone is one base off. J is TRBJ2-1 and V is TRBV20-1, with D perhaps TRBD2 (7 bases). V was cut by 5 bases and J by 5 bases, with 22 bases left in between. This CDR3 contains 16 residues. Germline CDR1 DFQATT, CDR2 SNEGSKA (reference sequence). The CDR3 nucleotides read TGCAGTGCTGTCCCCTACGCGGGGGCTTCCCACAATGAGCAGTTCTTC. This sequence encodes CSAVPYAGASHNEQFF.

On this clonotype: A single base separates this from a much larger clone, so it may be a read error. CDR3 DNA: TGCAGTGCTAGAGATCTGAATAGGGTCCGAGAGACCCAGTACTTC. Its translation is CSARDLNRVRETQYF. V is TRBV20-1 and J is TRBJ2-5; D gene ambiguous. This CDR3 is built from 15 residues. V lost 0 bases, J lost 4 bases, and 15 bases lay in between. The germline gives CDR1 DFQATT, CDR2 SNEGSKA (reference sequence).

The chain combines TRBV12-5 with TRBJ2-7; TRBD2 matches at 8 bases. Looked up from germline, CDR1 is LGHNT and CDR2 is FRNRAP. The CDR3 is made up of 16 amino acids. The V segment lost 6 bases and the J segment 0 bases; nucleotides outside the gene matches: 10. CDR3 loop: CASGSPKTSDSYEQYF. Here the CDR3 DNA reads TGTGCTAGTGGCTCTCCCAAGACTAGCGACTCCTACGAGCAGTACTTC.

As concerns this clonotype: A much larger clone differs by one base, so this may be a read error. This chain joins TRBV4-1 and TRBJ2-4; D might be TRBD1 (6 bases). Germline CDR1 MGHRA, CDR2 YSYEKL. The length of the CDR3 is 17 residues. Trimming removed 0 bases at V and 15 bases at J, with 27 bases between. CDR3: CASSQDSYSDRYYERYF. The DNA for the CDR3 is TGCGCCAGCAGCCAAGATTCTTATTCGGACAGATACTACGAGCGGTACTTC.

This clonotype has only a few counts. The genes are TRBV4-1 and TRBJ2-3; 7 bases are shared with TRBD2. CDR3 length: 14 amino acids. The J segment lost 6 bases and the V segment lost 0 bases, leaving 3 bases of the junction unmatched. Germline V lookup: CDR1 MGHRA, CDR2 YSYEKL. The CDR3 protein is CASSQERTSDTQYF. DNA of the CDR3: TGCGCCAGCAGCCAAGAGAGGACTAGTGATACGCAGTATTTT.

There are a few counts of this clonotype. The genes are TRBV6-5 and TRBJ1-6; 8 positions match TRBD1. Germline CDR1 MNHEY, CDR2 SVGAGI. The CDR3 runs to 14 residues. The junction had 4 bases not matched to a gene; V was cut back by 5 bases and J by 7 bases. The DNA of the CDR3 is TGTGCCAGCAGTACGACAGGGGCAAATTCACCCCTCCACTTT. Amino acids: CASSTTGANSPLHF.